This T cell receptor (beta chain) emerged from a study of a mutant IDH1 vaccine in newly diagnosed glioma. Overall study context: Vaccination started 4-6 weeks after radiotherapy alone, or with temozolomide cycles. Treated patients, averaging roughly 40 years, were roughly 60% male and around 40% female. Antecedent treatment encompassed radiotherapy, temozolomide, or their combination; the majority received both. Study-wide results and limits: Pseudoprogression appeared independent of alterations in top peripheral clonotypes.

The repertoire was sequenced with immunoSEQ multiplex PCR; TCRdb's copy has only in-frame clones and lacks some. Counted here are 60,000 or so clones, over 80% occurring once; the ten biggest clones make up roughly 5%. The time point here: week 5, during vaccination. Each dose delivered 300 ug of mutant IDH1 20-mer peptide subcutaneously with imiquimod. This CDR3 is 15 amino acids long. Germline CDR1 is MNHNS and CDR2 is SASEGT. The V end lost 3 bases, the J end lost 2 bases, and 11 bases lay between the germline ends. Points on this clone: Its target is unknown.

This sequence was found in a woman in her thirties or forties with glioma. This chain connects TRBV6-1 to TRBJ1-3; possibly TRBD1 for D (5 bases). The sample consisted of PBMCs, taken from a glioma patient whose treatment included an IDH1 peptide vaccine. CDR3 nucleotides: TGTGCCAGCAGTGATAGGGGACCAGCTGGAAACACCATATATTTT. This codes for CASSDRGPAGNTIYF.